This TCR beta chain appears in the sequencing data of a study of blood T cell repertoires in COVID-19. In the study overall: PBMCs, B-cell-depleted T cells, or T cells were the source of the cDNA or gDNA that made up the material.

In the authors' methods: Amplification of reference gene primers provided the estimated nucleated cell counts. Some clones are missing from TCRdb's copy, which holds only in-frame ones; the method was immunoSEQ multiplex PCR. Clone size and the V and J calls come from that table; the DNA yielded D and trimming. This table holds around 240,000 clones, 90% to 95% found once. Participant reports of clinical history set cohort assignment. The CDR3 has 13 residues. The germline V gene encodes CDR1 SGHNT and CDR2 YYREEE (reference sequence). Trimming shortened V by 4 bases and J by 5 bases, and 12 bases separated the two germline ends.

The clonotype was recovered from a human donor in a cohort exposed to, infected with or recovered from COVID-19 (not recorded which). The donor label of this sample is uncertain. The source material was PBMCs or T cells enriched from blood (not recorded which). V is TRBV5-4 and J is TRBJ1-1; D possibly corresponds to TRBD1 (6 bases). CDR3 coding DNA: TGTGCCAGCAGCCAGGACAGAGTGACTGAAGCTTTCTTT. This codes for CASSQDRVTEAFF. Drawing the rest from reference TRBV5-4 and TRBJ1-1, the complete variable domain is ETGVTQSPTHLIKTRGQQVTLRCSSQSGHNTVSWYQQALGQGPQFIFQYYREEENGRGNFPPRFSGLQFPNYSSELNVNALELDDSALYLCASSQDRVTEAFFGQGTRLTVV.